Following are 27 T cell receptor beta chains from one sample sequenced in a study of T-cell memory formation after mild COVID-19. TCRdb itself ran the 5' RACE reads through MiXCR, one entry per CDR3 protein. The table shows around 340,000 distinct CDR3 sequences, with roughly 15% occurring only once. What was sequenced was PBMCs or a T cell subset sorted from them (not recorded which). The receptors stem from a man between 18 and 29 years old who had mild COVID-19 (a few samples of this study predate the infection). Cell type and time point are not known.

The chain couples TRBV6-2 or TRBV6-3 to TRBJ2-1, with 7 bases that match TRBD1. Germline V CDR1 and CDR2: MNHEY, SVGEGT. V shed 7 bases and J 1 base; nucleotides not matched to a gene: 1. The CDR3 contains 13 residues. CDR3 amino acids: CASKGASYNEQFF. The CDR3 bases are TGTGCCAGCAAGGGGGCATCCTACAATGAGCAGTTCTTC.

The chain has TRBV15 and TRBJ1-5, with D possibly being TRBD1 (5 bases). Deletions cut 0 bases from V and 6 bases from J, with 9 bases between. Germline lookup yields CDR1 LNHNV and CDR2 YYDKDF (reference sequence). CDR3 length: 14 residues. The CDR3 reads CATSRDLGAQPQHF. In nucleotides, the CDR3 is TGTGCCACCAGCAGAGATTTAGGGGCTCAGCCCCAGCATTTT.

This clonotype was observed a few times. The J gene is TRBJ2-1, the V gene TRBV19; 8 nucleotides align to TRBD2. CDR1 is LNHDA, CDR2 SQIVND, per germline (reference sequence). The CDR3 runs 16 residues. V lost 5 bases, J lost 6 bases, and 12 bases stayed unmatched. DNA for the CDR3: TGTGCCAGTAGTGCCCTACGGGGGGGGCGCCCCAATGAGCAGTTCTTC. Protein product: CASSALRGGRPNEQFF. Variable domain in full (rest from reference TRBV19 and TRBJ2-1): DGGITQSPKYLFRKEGQNVTLSCEQNLNHDAMYWYRQDPGQGLRLIYYSQIVNDFQKGDIAEGYSVSREKKESFPLTVTSAQKNPTAFYLCASSALRGGRPNEQFFGPGTRLTVL.

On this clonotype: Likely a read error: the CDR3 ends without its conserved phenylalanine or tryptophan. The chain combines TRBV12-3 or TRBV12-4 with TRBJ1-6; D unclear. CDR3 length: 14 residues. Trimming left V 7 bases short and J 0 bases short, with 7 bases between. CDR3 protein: CASTTRSYNSPLHS. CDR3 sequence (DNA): TGTGCCAGCACGACCCGCTCCTATAATTCACCCCTCCACTCT.

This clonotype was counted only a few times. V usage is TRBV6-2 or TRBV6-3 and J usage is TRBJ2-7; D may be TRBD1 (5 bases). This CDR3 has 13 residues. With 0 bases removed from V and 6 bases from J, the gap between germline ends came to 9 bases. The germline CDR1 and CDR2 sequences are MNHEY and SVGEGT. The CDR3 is CASSYSGVREQYV. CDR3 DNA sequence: TGTGCCAGCAGTTACTCAGGGGTACGCGAGCAGTACGTC.

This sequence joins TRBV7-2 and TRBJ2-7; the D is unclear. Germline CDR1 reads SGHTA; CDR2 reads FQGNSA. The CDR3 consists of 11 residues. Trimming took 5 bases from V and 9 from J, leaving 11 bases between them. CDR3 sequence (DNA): TGTGCCAGCAGCGCATATACGAGGCAGTACGTC. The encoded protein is CASSAYTRQYV.

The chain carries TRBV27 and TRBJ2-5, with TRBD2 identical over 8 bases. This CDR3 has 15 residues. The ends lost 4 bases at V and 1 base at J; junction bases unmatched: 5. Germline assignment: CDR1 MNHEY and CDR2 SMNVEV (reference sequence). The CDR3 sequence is CASSSVRGGQETQYF. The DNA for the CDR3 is TGTGCCAGCAGTTCAGTCCGGGGGGGCCAAGAGACCCAGTACTTC.

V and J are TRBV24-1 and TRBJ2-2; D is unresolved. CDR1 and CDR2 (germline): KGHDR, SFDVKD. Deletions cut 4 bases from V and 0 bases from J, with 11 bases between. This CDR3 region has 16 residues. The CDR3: CATSETDAANTGELFF. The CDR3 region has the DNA TGTGCCACCAGTGAAACGGACGCTGCGAACACCGGGGAGCTGTTTTTT.

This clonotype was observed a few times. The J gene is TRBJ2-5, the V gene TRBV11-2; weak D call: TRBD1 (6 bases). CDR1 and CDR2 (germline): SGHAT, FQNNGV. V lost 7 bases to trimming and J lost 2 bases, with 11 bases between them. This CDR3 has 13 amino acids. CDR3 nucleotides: TGTGCCAGCAACGGACAGCCACAAGAGACCCAGTACTTC. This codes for CASNGQPQETQYF.

CDR3 amino acids: CASTRGGLGSPLHF. The CDR3 region has the DNA TGTGCCAGCACCCGAGGGGGGTTGGGTTCACCCCTCCACTTT. V gene TRBV12-3 or TRBV12-4 combines with J gene TRBJ1-6; tentative D call: TRBD1 (6 bases). With 7 bases removed from V and 9 bases from J, the gap between germline ends came to 16 bases. The CDR3 has 14 amino acids.

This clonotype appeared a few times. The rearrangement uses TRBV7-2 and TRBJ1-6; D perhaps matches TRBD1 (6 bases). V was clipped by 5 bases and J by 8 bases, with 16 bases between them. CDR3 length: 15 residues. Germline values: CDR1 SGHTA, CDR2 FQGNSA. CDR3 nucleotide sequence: TGTGCCAGCAGCCCACCCAGGGGTAAACATTCACCCCTCCACTTT. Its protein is CASSPPRGKHSPLHF.

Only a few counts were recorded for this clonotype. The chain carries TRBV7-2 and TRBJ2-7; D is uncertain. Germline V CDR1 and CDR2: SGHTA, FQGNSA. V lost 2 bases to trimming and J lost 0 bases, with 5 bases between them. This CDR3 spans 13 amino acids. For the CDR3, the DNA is TGTGCCAGCAGCTTACTCGGCTCCTACGAGCAGTACTTC. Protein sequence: CASSLLGSYEQYF.

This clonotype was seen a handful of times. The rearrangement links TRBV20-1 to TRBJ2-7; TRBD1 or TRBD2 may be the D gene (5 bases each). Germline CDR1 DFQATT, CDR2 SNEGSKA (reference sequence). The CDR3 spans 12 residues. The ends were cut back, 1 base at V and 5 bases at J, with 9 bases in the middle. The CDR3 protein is CSARAGPHEQYF. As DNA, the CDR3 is TGCAGTGCTAGAGCGGGGCCCCACGAGCAGTACTTC.

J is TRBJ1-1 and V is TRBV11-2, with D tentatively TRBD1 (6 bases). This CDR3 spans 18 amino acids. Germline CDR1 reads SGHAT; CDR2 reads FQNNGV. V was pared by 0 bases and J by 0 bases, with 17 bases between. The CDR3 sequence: CASSLELGGPRMNTEAFF. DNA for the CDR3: TGTGCCAGCAGCTTAGAGCTCGGGGGCCCACGGATGAACACTGAAGCTTTCTTT.

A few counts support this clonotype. In DNA form, the CDR3 reads TGCAGTGCTGGGGGGGGGTTCAAAGAAAAACTGTTTTTT. This translates into CSAGGGFKEKLFF. V gene TRBV20-1 combines with J gene TRBJ1-4; tentatively, D is TRBD1 (5 bases). The V gene's germline CDR1 is DFQATT and CDR2 SNEGSKA (reference sequence). The CDR3 extends over 13 amino acids. V lost 5 bases and J 8 bases, leaving 15 bases between the germline ends.

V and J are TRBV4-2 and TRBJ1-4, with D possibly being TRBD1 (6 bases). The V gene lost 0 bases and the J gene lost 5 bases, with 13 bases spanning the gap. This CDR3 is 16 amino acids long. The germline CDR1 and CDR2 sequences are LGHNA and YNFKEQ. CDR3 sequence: CASSQDRRRGNEKLFF. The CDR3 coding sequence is TGTGCCAGCAGCCAAGATCGGCGGAGGGGGAATGAAAAACTGTTTTTT.

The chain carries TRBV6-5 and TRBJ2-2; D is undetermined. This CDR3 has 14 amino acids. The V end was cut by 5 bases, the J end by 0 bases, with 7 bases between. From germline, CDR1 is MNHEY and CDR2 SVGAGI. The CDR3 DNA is TGTGCCAGCAGTCCCTCCGCGAACACCGGGGAGCTGTTTTTT. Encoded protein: CASSPSANTGELFF.

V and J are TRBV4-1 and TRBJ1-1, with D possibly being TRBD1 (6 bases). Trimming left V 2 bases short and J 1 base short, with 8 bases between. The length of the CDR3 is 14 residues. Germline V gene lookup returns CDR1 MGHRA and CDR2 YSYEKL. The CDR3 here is CASSQHRENTEAFF. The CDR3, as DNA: TGCGCCAGCAGCCAACACAGGGAGAACACTGAAGCTTTCTTT.

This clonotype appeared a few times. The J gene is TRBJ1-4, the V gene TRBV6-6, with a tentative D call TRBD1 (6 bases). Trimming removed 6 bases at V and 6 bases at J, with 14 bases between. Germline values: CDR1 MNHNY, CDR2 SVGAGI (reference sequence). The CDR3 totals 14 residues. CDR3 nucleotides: TGTGCCAGCAGACACAGGGAAGGCGATGAAAAACTGTTTTTT. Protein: CASRHREGDEKLFF.

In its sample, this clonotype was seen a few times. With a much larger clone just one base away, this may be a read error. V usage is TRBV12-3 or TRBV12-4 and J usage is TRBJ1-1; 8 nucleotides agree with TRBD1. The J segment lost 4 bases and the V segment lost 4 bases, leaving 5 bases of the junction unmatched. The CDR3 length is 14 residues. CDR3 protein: CASSSGQGTTEAFF. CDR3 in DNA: TGTGCCAGCAGTTCCGGACAGGGTACCACTGAAGCTTTCTTT.

The CDR3 DNA is TGCGCCAGCAGCTTGGACCCGGGGAATGGCTACACCTTC. It yields the protein CASSLDPGNGYTF. V is TRBV5-1 and J is TRBJ1-2; D not resolved. V lost 0 bases and J 6 bases, leaving 9 bases between the germline ends. Germline assignment: CDR1 SGHRS and CDR2 YFSETQ. CDR3 length equals 13 residues.

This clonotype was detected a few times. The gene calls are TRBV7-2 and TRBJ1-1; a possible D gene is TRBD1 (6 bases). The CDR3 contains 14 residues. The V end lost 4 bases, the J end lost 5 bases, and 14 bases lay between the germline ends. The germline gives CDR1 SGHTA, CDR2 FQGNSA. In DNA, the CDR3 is TGTGCCAGCAGCTACGGCAGGGGAGGGACTGAAGCTTTCTTT. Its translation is CASSYGRGGTEAFF.

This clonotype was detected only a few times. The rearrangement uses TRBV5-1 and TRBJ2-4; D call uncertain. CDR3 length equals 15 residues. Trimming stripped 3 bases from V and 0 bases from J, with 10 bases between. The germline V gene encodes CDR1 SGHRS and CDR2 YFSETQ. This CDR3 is CASSYSQLAKNIQYF. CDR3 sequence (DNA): TGCGCCAGCAGCTATTCACAGCTAGCCAAAAACATTCAGTACTTC.

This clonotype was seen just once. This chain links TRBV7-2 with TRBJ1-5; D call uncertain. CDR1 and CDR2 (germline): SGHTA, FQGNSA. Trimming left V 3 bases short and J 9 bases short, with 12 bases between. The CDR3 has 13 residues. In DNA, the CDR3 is TGTGCCAGCAGCTTGGAATCCGGGAGGCCCCAGCATTTT. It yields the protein CASSLESGRPQHF.

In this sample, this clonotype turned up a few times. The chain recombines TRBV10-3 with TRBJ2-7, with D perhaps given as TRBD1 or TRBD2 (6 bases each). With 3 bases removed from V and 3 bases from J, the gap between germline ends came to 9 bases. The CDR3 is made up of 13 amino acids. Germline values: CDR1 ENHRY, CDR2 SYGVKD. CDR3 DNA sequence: TGTGCCATCAGTGACGAGGGGGGCTACGAGCAGTACTTC. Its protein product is CAISDEGGYEQYF.

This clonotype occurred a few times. The CDR3 loop reads CASSGLGLYNYGYTF. The CDR3 DNA reads TGTGCCAGCAGTGGTCTGGGGCTATACAACTATGGCTACACCTTC. The chain employs TRBV27 and TRBJ1-2; tentative D call: TRBD1 (5 bases). Trimming shortened V by 5 bases and J by 2 bases, and 15 bases separated the two germline ends. Germline-derived CDR1 and CDR2 are MNHEY and SMNVEV (reference sequence). This CDR3 spans 15 amino acids.

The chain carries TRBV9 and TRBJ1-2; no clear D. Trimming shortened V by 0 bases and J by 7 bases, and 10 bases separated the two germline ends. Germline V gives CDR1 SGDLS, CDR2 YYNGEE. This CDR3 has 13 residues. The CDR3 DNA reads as TGTGCCAGCAGCGTAGCTGGGAAGGTTGGCTACACCTTC. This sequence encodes CASSVAGKVGYTF.